The entry below gives a single T cell receptor (beta chain) sequence along with its context. The antigen is not known. The CDR3 extends over 14 amino acids. V lost 5 bases to trimming and J lost 4 bases, with 14 bases between them. Germline V lookup: CDR1 SQVTM, CDR2 ANQGSEA. Researchers made TCR beta libraries by using iRepertoire HTBI primers and running Arm-PCR on CDR3 regions. TCRdb used MiXCR to reprocess the multiplex PCR reads, holding one entry per CDR3 protein. The sample shows 650,000 to 700,000 distinct CDR3 sequences, around 30% of them seen only once. The entry originates in a study of regulatory T cells in long-lasting Graves disease. The time point is: persistent/refractory GD, antithyroid drugs over 5 years with positive TRAb. From RNA extracted from PBMCs, the TCR library was made. Study-wide results and caveats: TCR diversity was lower in persistent Graves' patients (versus newly diagnosed ones). Not thyroid tissue but only peripheral blood was studied. Accuracy might have suffered from few samples.

This chain joins TRBV29-1 and TRBJ2-2; maybe TRBD2 (6 bases). Specimen: peripheral blood mononuclear cells (PBMCs), collected when the disease was refractory, from a patient treated with antithyroid drugs. This TCR came from a female donor with Graves disease. CDR3 bases: TGCAGCGTTCCCTATGGGGGGTTCACCGGGGAGCTGTTTTTT. It specifies CSVPYGGFTGELFF.